The 32 T cell receptor beta chains below all came from one sample that was sequenced in a study of T cells in localized non-small cell lung cancer. Produced via immunoSEQ multiplex PCR; TCRdb's table is partial and in-frame only. The sample records about 760 clones, 20% to 30% being singletons. The specimen was lung tumor tissue, collected before any cancer treatment. These TCRs come from a male donor aged 60 or over with stage III squamous cell lung carcinoma.

This clone ranks as medium-sized. The chain carries TRBV6-8 and TRBJ1-5; D is possibly TRBD1 (5 bases). The germline V gene encodes CDR1 MNHGY and CDR2 SAAAGT. The CDR3 runs 14 residues. Deletions cut 5 bases from V and 8 bases from J, with 16 bases between. CDR3 nucleotides: TGTGCCAGCAGTCCTATAGGGGAGTTTGAGCCCCAGCATTTT. Its translation is CASSPIGEFEPQHF.

The chain carries TRBV29-1 and TRBJ2-3; D might be TRBD1 (6 bases). The germline gives CDR1 SQVTM, CDR2 ANQGSEA. V lost 3 bases and J 6 bases, leaving 16 bases between the germline ends. This CDR3 comprises 14 residues. CDR3 in DNA: TGCAGCGTTGATGGACAGACCTATGAGGATACGCAGTATTTT. This gives the protein CSVDGQTYEDTQYF.

The genes are TRBV1 and TRBJ1-1. TRBV1 has pseudogene status. The CDR3 runs to 15 residues. The CDR3 DNA is TGCGCCAGCAGCCAAGATTATGGTAGGGACACTGAAGCTTTCTTT. Translation: CASSQDYGRDTEAFF.

The chain couples TRBV2 to TRBJ2-7, with D perhaps TRBD1 (5 bases). Trimming took 5 bases from V and 0 from J, leaving 8 bases between them. Germline CDR1 reads SNHLY; CDR2 reads FYNNEI. The CDR3 has 13 residues. In DNA form, the CDR3 reads TGTGCCAGCAGTACAGGTAACTCCTACGAGCAGTACTTC. This translates into CASSTGNSYEQYF.

This clone was found a few times. The rearrangement links TRBV30 to TRBJ2-1; D not certain. The CDR3 consists of 11 residues. The V end was cut by 2 bases, the J end by 8 bases, with 7 bases between. CDR1 and CDR2 (germline): GTSNPN, SVGIG (reference sequence). This chain's CDR3 is CAWSKYDEQFF. CDR3 nucleotide sequence: TGTGCCTGGAGTAAATACGATGAGCAGTTCTTC.

The chain uses TRBV6-8 and TRBJ2-3; no reliable D call. The V and J ends lost 1 base and 0 bases respectively, with 11 bases between them. Germline V gene data show CDR1 as MNHGY and CDR2 as SAAAGT. The CDR3 extends over 16 amino acids. The DNA of the CDR3 is TGTGCCAGCAGTTACTTAGGAATTACTAGCACAGATACGCAGTATTTT. As protein: CASSYLGITSTDTQYF.

The chain joins TRBV6-8 to TRBJ1-2; 8 positions match TRBD1. This CDR3 has 18 amino acids. With V trimmed by 0 bases and J by 4 bases, 13 bases remained unmatched. Germline assignment: CDR1 MNHGY and CDR2 SAAAGT. DNA for the CDR3: TGTGCCAGCAGTTACTCGTTTGTGGGGACAGGTCTCACCTATGGCTACACCTTC. Residues: CASSYSFVGTGLTYGYTF.

By proportion, this clone is large (0.1 to 1%). The chain combines TRBV6-7 with TRBJ1-4; tentative D call: TRBD1 (6 bases). TRBV6-7 is an ORF, with its function uncertain. CDR3 size: 11 residues. V lost 5 bases, J lost 12 bases, and 10 bases lay in between. The CDR3 sequence is CASSASGELFF. DNA for the CDR3: TGTGCCAGCAGTGCGTCAGGGGAACTGTTTTTT.

The chain is built from TRBV7-2 and TRBJ2-3, with TRBD2 matching over 9 bases. The V and J ends lost 3 bases and 3 bases, in that order; junction bases with no gene match: 4. The CDR3 extends over 15 amino acids. The germline V gene has CDR1 SGHTA and CDR2 FQGNSA. CDR3 sequence (DNA): TGTGCCAGCAGCTTTCGAGCGGGGGGAACAGATACGCAGTATTTT. Its translation: CASSFRAGGTDTQYF.

This clone was observed a handful of times. The chain joins TRBV30 to TRBJ1-1, with no clear D. The CDR3 extends over 11 amino acids. V shed 0 bases and J shed 5 bases, with 4 bases lying between them. Germline values: CDR1 GTSNPN, CDR2 SVGIG (reference sequence). The CDR3 DNA reads TGTGCCTGGAGTGTAAAAACTGAAGCTTTCTTT. This codes for CAWSVKTEAFF. Based on the CDR3 plus reference TRBV30 and TRBJ1-1, the full variable domain is SQTIHQWPATLVQPVGSPLSLECTVEGTSNPNLYWYRQAAGRGLQLLFYSVGIGQISSEVPQNLSASRPQDRQFILSSKKLLLSDSGFYLCAWSVKTEAFFGQGTRLTVV.

The chain has TRBV5-1 and TRBJ2-1; no clear D. Germline V gene data show CDR1 as SGHRS and CDR2 as YFSETQ. There are 14 residues in the CDR3. The ends were cut back, 2 bases at V and 6 bases at J, with 12 bases in the middle. CDR3 in amino acids: CASSLFGLSNEQFF. Here the CDR3 DNA reads TGCGCCAGCAGCTTATTCGGGCTGAGCAATGAGCAGTTCTTC.

This clone is medium-sized within its sample. The chain uses TRBV9 and TRBJ2-1; D unclear. The V and J ends lost 4 bases and 6 bases respectively, with 11 bases between them. CDR1 is SGDLS and CDR2 is YYNGEE in the germline V gene. The CDR3 covers 13 residues. CDR3 loop: CASSLWAINEQFF. In DNA form, the CDR3 reads TGTGCCAGCAGCTTATGGGCTATCAATGAGCAGTTCTTC.

The chain couples TRBV10-2 to TRBJ1-1, with no clear D. This CDR3 is built from 15 residues. The V and J ends lost 2 bases and 1 base respectively, with 11 bases between them. Per the germline V gene, CDR1 is WSHSY and CDR2 is SAAADI. CDR3 sequence reads: CASSENGSENTEAFF. As DNA, the CDR3 is TGCGCCAGCAGTGAGAATGGGTCAGAGAACACTGAAGCTTTCTTT.

V is TRBV4-1 and J is TRBJ1-3; no clear D. The V end was cut by 4 bases, the J end by 4 bases, with 8 bases between. Germline V lookup: CDR1 MGHRA, CDR2 YSYEKL. The CDR3 runs 13 residues. DNA of the CDR3: TGCGCCAGCAGCCTCGGGCGAGGAAACACCATATATTTT. This gives the protein CASSLGRGNTIYF.

This clone is categorized as medium-sized (0.01 to 0.1%). The genes are TRBV11-3 and TRBJ1-6, with a tentative D call TRBD1 (6 bases). Germline V lookup: CDR1 SGHNT, CDR2 YENEEA. Trimming pared 4 bases from V and 5 bases from J, leaving 15 bases between. The length of the CDR3 is 16 residues. The CDR3 is CASSWGPPVNNSPLHF. DNA of the CDR3: TGTGCCAGCAGCTGGGGGCCGCCAGTGAATAATTCACCCCTCCACTTT.

This clone ranks as medium-sized. V is TRBV9 and J is TRBJ2-7, with D perhaps given as TRBD1 or TRBD2 (5 bases each). CDR1 is SGDLS and CDR2 is YYNGEE in the germline V gene. The length of the CDR3 is 13 residues. V was cut by 9 bases and J by 2 bases, with 15 bases left in between. The CDR3 spells CATHGTPAYEQYF. CDR3 nucleotides: TGTGCCACCCACGGGACGCCCGCCTACGAGCAGTACTTC.

The V gene is TRBV30, the J gene TRBJ1-5; 7 nucleotides agree with TRBD1. The V segment lost 2 bases and the J segment 5 bases; nucleotides outside the gene matches: 9. This CDR3 is 15 amino acids long. Germline assignment: CDR1 GTSNPN and CDR2 SVGIG (reference sequence). The CDR3 loop is CAWSLPGQRYQPQHF. The CDR3 coding sequence is TGTGCCTGGAGTCTCCCGGGACAGCGGTATCAGCCCCAGCATTTT.

This chain uses TRBV6-8 with TRBJ1-2, with 7 bases aligning to TRBD1. CDR1 and CDR2 from the germline V gene are MNHGY and SAAAGT. CDR3 length: 16 amino acids. V shed 9 bases and J 2 bases; nucleotides not matched to a gene: 15. The CDR3 region is CASFPRSGGQNYGYTF. The DNA of the CDR3 is TGTGCCAGTTTCCCTCGATCAGGGGGACAAAACTATGGCTACACCTTC.

This clone was recorded a few times. V and J are TRBV30 and TRBJ1-2, with D hard to call. Looked up from germline, CDR1 is GTSNPN and CDR2 is SVGIG (reference sequence). This CDR3 is 11 amino acids long. V was pared by 0 bases and J by 8 bases, with 7 bases between. The CDR3 DNA reads TGTGCCTGGAGTGTACCTGAGGGCTACACCTTC. This encodes CAWSVPEGYTF. Together with reference TRBV30 and TRBJ1-2, the CDR3 gives the full variable domain: SQTIHQWPATLVQPVGSPLSLECTVEGTSNPNLYWYRQAAGRGLQLLFYSVGIGQISSEVPQNLSASRPQDRQFILSSKKLLLSDSGFYLCAWSVPEGYTFGSGTRLTVV.

This clone appeared a few times. The V gene is TRBV9, the J gene TRBJ2-3; TRBD1 agrees at 7 bases. Per the germline V gene, CDR1 is SGDLS and CDR2 is YYNGEE. The length of the CDR3 is 16 residues. V lost 4 bases, J lost 0 bases, and 8 bases stayed unmatched. CDR3 region: CASSKGTGDSTDTQYF. The CDR3 DNA sequence: TGTGCCAGCAGCAAAGGCACAGGGGATAGCACAGATACGCAGTATTTT.

The V and J genes are TRBV11-3 and TRBJ2-3; 8 bases align to TRBD2. Germline CDR1 is SGHNT and CDR2 is YENEEA. The CDR3 runs 16 residues. The trim removed 6 bases at V and 4 bases at J, leaving 12 bases unmatched. This CDR3 is CASSSNPGRGADTQYF. Written as DNA, the CDR3 is TGTGCCAGCAGTTCCAACCCCGGGCGGGGGGCAGATACGCAGTATTTT.

This clone was seen only a few times. The rearrangement joins TRBV19 to TRBJ2-1; 16 bases line up with TRBD2. Trimming at V came to 5 bases and at J to 7 bases, leaving 5 bases not matched to a gene. Looked up from germline, CDR1 is LNHDA and CDR2 is SQIVND (reference sequence). There are 16 residues in the CDR3. The CDR3 region has the DNA TGTGCCAGTAGTTCCGGGACTAGCGGGGGGGCAAATGAGCAGTTCTTC. This codes for CASSSGTSGGANEQFF.

V usage is TRBV25-1 and J usage is TRBJ2-1; no definite D call. Germline V gene data show CDR1 as MGHDK and CDR2 as SYGVNS. Between the trimmed V and J ends, which lost 5 bases and 13 bases, there was a span of 15 bases. The CDR3 is made up of 12 amino acids. In DNA, the CDR3 is TGTGCCAGCAGTTTGGAGCCCCTTCAACAGTTCTTC. Translation gives CASSLEPLQQFF.

The rearrangement links TRBV15 to TRBJ1-5, with D unclear. Germline loops: CDR1 LNHNV, CDR2 YYDKDF (reference sequence). Trimming cost V 0 bases and J 0 bases, with 12 bases left between them. The CDR3 consists of 17 residues. The CDR3 DNA is TGTGCCACCAGCAGAGATCGGACCTCCTATAGCAATCAGCCCCAGCATTTT. Encoded protein: CATSRDRTSYSNQPQHF.

This chain links TRBV6-4 with TRBJ1-5; D possibly corresponds to TRBD1 (5 bases). Trimming shortened V by 8 bases and J by 4 bases, and 6 bases separated the two germline ends. This CDR3 comprises 11 residues. Germline V gene lookup returns CDR1 MRHNA and CDR2 SNTAGT. This CDR3 reads CASEGNQPQHF. DNA of the CDR3: TGTGCCAGCGAGGGGAATCAGCCCCAGCATTTT.

The CDR3 nucleotides read TGCGCCACCACGACTCAGGGACAGATCACAGATACGCAGTATTTT. Its translation: CATTTQGQITDTQYF. The rearrangement links TRBV5-1 to TRBJ2-3; 7 bases fit TRBD1. Trimming at V came to 9 bases and at J to 2 bases, leaving 12 bases not matched to a gene. CDR3 length: 15 residues. The germline CDR1 and CDR2 sequences are SGHRS and YFSETQ.

The sample holds a few counts of this clone. V usage is TRBV14 and J usage is TRBJ1-1, with unresolved D. This CDR3 has 14 residues. V was clipped by 2 bases and J by 4 bases, with 11 bases between them. The germline gives CDR1 SGHDN, CDR2 FVKESK. This CDR3 is CASSQSDGPTEAFF. CDR3 coding DNA: TGTGCCAGCAGCCAAAGCGACGGACCCACTGAAGCTTTCTTT.

The chain employs TRBV5-1 and TRBJ1-6; D remains ambiguous. The germline gives CDR1 SGHRS, CDR2 YFSETQ. V was shortened by 3 bases and J by 0 bases, with 4 bases between the two germline ends. The CDR3 has 14 amino acids. Here the CDR3 DNA reads TGCGCCAGCAGCTCGAGCTCCTATAATTCACCCCTCCACTTT. Residues: CASSSSSYNSPLHF.

This clone was seen a few times. The gene calls are TRBV11-3 and TRBJ1-4; D possibly corresponds to TRBD1 (5 bases). The CDR3 spans 14 residues. The germline V and J ends were trimmed by 4 bases and 6 bases, with 12 bases remaining between them. CDR1 SGHNT and CDR2 YENEEA come from the germline V gene. CDR3: CASSSDLGDEKLFF. For the CDR3, the DNA is TGTGCCAGCAGCTCAGATCTGGGGGATGAAAAACTGTTTTTT. The variable domain in full, with the rest retrieved from reference TRBV11-3 and TRBJ1-4, is EAGVVQSPRYKIIEKKQPVAFWCNPISGHNTLYWYLQNLGQGPELLIRYENEEAVDDSQLPKDRFSAERLKGVDSTLKIQPAELGDSAVYLCASSSDLGDEKLFFGSGTQLSVL.

Relative to its sample, this clone is large. The chain uses TRBV9 and TRBJ1-5; D is possibly TRBD1 (5 bases). Germline V lookup: CDR1 SGDLS, CDR2 YYNGEE. Trimming removed 6 bases at V and 4 bases at J, with 11 bases between. The CDR3 has 13 residues. CDR3 bases: TGTGCCAGCATGAGGGACGCAAATCAGCCCCAGCATTTT. It translates to CASMRDANQPQHF.

This sequence joins TRBV6-8 and TRBJ1-1; D unclear. Trimming left V 0 bases short and J 5 bases short, with 10 bases between. This CDR3 comprises 14 residues. CDR1 MNHGY and CDR2 SAAAGT come from the germline V gene. CDR3 in amino acids: CASSYSIVGTEAFF. The DNA for the CDR3 is TGTGCCAGCAGTTACTCGATTGTGGGAACTGAAGCTTTCTTT.

This chain joins TRBV10-2 and TRBJ1-1, with a weak D call TRBD1 (5 bases). The germline V gene has CDR1 WSHSY and CDR2 SAAADI. The V end was cut by 4 bases, the J end by 3 bases, with 12 bases between. CDR3 length: 14 amino acids. The CDR3 region is CASSVRGDYTEAFF. CDR3 sequence (DNA): TGCGCCAGCAGTGTAAGGGGCGACTACACTGAAGCTTTCTTT.